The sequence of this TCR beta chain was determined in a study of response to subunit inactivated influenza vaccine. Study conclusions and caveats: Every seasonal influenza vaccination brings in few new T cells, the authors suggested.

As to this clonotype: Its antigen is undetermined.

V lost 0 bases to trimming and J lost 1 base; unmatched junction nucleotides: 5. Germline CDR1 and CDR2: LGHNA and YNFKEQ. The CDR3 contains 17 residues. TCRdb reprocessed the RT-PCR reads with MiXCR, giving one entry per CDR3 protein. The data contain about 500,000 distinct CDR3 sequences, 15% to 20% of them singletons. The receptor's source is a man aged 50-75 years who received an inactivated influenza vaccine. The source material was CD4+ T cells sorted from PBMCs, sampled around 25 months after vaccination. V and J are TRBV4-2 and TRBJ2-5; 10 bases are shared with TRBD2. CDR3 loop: CASSQDQASGSQETQYF. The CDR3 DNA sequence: TGTGCCAGCAGCCAAGATCAGGCTAGCGGGAGCCAAGAGACCCAGTACTTC.